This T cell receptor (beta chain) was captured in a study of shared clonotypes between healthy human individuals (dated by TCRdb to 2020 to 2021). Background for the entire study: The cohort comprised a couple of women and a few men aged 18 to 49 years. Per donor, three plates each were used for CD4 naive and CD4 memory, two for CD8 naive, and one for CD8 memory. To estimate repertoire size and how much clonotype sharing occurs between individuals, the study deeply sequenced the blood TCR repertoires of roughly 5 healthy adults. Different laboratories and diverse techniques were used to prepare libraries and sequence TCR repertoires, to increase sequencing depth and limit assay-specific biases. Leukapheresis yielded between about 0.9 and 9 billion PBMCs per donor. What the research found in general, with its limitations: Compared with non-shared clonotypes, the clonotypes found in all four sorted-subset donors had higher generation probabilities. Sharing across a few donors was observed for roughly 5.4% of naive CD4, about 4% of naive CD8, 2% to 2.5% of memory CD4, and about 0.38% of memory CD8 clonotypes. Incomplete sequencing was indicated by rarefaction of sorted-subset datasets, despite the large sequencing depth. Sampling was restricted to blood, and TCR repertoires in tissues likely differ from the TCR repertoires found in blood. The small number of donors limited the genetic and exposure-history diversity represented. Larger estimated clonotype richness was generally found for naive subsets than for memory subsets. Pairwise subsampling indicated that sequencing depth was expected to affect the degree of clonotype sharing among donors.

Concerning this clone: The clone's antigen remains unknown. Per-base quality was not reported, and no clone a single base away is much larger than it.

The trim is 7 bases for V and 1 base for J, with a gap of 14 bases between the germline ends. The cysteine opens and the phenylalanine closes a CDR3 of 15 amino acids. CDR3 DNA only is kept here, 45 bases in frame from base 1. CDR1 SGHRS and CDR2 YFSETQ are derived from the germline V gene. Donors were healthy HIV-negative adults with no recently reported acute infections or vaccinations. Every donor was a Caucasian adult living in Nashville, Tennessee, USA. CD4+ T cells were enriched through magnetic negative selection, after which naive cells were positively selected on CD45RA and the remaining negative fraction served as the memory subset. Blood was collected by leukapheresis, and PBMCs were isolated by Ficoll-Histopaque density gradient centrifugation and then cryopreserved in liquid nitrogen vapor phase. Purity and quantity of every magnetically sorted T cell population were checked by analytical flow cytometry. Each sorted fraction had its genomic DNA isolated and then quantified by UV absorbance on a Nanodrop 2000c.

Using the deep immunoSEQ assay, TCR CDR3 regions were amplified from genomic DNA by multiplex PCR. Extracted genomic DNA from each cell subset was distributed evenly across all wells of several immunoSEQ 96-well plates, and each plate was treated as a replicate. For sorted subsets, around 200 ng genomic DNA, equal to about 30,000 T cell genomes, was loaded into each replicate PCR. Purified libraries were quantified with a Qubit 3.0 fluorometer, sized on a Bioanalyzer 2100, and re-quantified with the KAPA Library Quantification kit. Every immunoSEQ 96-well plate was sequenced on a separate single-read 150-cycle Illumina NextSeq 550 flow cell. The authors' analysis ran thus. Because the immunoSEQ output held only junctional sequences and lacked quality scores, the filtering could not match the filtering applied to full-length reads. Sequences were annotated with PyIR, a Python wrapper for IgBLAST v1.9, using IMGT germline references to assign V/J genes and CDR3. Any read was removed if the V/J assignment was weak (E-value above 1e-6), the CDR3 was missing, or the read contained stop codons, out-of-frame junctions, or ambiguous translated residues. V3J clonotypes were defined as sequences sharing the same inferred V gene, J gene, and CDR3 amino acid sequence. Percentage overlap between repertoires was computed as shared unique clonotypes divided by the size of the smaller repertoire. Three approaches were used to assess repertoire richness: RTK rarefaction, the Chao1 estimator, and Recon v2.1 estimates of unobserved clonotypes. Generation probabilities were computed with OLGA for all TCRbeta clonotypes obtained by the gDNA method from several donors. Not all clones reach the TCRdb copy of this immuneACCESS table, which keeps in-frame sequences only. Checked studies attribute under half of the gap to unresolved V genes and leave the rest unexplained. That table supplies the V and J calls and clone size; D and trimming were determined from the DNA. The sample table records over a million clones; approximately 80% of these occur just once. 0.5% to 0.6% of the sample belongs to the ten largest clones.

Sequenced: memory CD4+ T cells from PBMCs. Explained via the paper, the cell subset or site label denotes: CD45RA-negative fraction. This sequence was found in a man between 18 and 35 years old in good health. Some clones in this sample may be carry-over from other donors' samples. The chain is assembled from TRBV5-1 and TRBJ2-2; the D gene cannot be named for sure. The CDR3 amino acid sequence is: CASRNRAENTGELFF. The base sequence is TGCGCCAGCCGCAACAGAGCCGAGAACACCGGGGAGCTGTTTTTT.